What follows is one T cell receptor (beta chain) and its context. This specimen comes from a study of blood T cell repertoires in COVID-19. Study in general: The United States, Italy and Spain were the sources of the acute and convalescent COVID-19 samples. T cells, B-cell-depleted T cells, or PBMCs supplied cDNA or gDNA.

Under the authors' procedure: Nucleated cell counts were estimated from reference gene primer amplification. The assay was immunoSEQ multiplex PCR, and TCRdb's table has in-frame clones only and misses some. V and J calls plus clone size are reproduced from that table; the DNA served to infer D and trimming. The table shows 100,000 to 120,000 clones, with 81% occurring only once. The source is a man in his fifties or sixties with acute or convalescent COVID-19. The sequenced material came from peripheral blood.

The DNA for the CDR3 is TGTGCCAGTAAGGGATTTTCCCGGGAGGAAAAACTGTTTTTT. Translating gives CASKGFSREEKLFF. V is TRBV19 and J is TRBJ1-4; D call uncertain. Germline CDR1 and CDR2: LNHDA and SQIVND (reference sequence). This CDR3 comprises 14 residues. V lost 7 bases and J lost 8, with 17 bases in between.